What follows is one T cell receptor beta chain and its context. This specimen belongs to a study of shared T cell receptors in the human thymus. The length of the CDR3 is 15 residues. Unmatched junction bases numbered 5, after V lost 0 bases and J lost 3 bases. The V gene's germline CDR1 is MNHEY and CDR2 SMNVEV (reference sequence). Clones were sequenced by immunoSEQ multiplex PCR, and TCRdb holds only the in-frame ones, with some missing. The table has fewer than 700,000 clones, around 87% seen once. The same data also went into a second study, on human thymus T cells. That work states: The thymus tissue came from resections taken during corrective heart surgery. Related research reported highly overlapping thymic repertoires among unrelated individuals.

The sequenced sample consisted of thymocytes. This clonotype was sampled from a boy under three years old with a congenital heart defect. The gene calls are TRBV27 and TRBJ2-7; the match to TRBD1 covers 7 bases. Here the CDR3 DNA reads TGTGCCAGCAGTTTATCCGGGACAGATCTCTACGAGCAGTACTTC. Translating it yields CASSLSGTDLYEQYF.